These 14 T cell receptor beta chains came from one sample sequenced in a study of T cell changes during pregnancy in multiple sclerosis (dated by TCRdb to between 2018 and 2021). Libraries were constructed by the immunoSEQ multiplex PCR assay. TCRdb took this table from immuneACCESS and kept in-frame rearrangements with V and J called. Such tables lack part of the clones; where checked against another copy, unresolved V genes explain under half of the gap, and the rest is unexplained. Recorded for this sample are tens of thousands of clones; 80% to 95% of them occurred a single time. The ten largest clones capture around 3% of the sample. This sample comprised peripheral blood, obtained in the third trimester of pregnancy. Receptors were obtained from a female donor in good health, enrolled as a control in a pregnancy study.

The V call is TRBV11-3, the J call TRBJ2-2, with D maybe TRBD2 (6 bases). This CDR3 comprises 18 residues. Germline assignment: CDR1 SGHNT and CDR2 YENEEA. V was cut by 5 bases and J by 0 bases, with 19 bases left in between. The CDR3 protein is CASSPRVGDFANTGELFF. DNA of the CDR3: TGTGCCAGCAGCCCCCGGGTAGGGGACTTCGCGAACACCGGGGAGCTGTTTTTT.

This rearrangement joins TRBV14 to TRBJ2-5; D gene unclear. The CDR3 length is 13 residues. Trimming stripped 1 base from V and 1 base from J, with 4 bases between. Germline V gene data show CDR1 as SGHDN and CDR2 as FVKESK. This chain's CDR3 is CASSQVSQETQYF. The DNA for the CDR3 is TGTGCCAGCAGCCAAGTATCCCAAGAGACCCAGTACTTC.

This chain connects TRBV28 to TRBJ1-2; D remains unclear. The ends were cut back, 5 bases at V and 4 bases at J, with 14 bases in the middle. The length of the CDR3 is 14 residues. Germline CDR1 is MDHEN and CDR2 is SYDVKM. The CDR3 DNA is TGTGCCAGCAGTGTGATCAGAGGTCGCTATGGCTACACCTTC. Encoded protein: CASSVIRGRYGYTF.

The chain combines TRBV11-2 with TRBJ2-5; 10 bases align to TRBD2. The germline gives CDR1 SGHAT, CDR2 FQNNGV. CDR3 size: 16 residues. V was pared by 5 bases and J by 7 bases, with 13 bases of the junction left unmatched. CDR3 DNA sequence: TGTGCCAGCAGCGGTAAAGCGGGAGGGCCGGGGTGGACCCAGTACTTC. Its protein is CASSGKAGGPGWTQYF.

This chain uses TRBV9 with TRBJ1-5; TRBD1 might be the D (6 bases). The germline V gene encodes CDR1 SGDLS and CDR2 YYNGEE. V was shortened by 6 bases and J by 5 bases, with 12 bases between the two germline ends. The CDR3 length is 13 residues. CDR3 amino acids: CASNRDTDQPQHF. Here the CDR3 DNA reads TGTGCCAGCAATCGGGACACCGATCAGCCCCAGCATTTT.

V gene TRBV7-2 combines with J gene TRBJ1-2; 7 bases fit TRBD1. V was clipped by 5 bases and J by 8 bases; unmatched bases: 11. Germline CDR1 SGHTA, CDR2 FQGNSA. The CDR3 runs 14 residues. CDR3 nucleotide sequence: TGTGCCAGCAGCGTAGGACAGGCTCAGGGGGGCTACACCTTC. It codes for CASSVGQAQGGYTF.

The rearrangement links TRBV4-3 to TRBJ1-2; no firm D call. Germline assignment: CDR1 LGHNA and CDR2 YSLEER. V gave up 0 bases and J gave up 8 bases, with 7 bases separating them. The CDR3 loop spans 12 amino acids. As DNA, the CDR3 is TGCGCCAGCAGCCAAGATGAGGCAGGCTACACCTTC. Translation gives CASSQDEAGYTF.

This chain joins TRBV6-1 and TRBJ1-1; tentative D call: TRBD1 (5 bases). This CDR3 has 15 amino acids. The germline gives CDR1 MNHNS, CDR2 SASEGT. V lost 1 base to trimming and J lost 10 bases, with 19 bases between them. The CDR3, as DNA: TGTGCCAGCAGTGAAGGCGCAGGGAGGTTAGTTTCAGCTTTCTTT. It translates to CASSEGAGRLVSAFF.

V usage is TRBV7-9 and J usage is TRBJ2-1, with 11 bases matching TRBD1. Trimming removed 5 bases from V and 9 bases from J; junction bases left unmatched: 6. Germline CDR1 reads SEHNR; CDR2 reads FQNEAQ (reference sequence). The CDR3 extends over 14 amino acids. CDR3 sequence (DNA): TGTGCCAGCAGCATTGGGACAGGGGGTTCTGAGCAGTTCTTC. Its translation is CASSIGTGGSEQFF.

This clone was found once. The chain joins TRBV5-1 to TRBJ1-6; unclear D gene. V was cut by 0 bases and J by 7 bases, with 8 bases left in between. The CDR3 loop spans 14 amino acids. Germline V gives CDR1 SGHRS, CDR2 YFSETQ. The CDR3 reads CASSLGSGNSPLHF. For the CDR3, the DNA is TGCGCCAGCAGCTTGGGATCGGGGAATTCACCCCTCCACTTT.

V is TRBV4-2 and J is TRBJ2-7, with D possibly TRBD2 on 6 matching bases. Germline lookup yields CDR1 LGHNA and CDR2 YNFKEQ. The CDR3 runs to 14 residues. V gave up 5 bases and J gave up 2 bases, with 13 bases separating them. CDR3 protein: CASSTGGVAYEQYF. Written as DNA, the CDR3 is TGTGCCAGCAGCACCGGGGGAGTAGCCTACGAGCAGTACTTC.

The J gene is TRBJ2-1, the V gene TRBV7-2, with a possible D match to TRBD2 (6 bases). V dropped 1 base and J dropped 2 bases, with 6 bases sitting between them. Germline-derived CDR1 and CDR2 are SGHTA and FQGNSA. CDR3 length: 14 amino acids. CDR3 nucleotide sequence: TGTGCCAGCAGCTTAGGACTAGCCTACAATGAGCAGTTCTTC. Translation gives CASSLGLAYNEQFF. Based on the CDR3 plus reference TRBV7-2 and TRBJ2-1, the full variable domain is GAGVSQSPSNKVTEKGKDVELRCDPISGHTALYWYRQSLGQGLEFLIYFQGNSAPDKSGLPSDRFSAERTGGSVSTLTIQRTQQEDSAVYLCASSLGLAYNEQFFGPGTRLTVL.

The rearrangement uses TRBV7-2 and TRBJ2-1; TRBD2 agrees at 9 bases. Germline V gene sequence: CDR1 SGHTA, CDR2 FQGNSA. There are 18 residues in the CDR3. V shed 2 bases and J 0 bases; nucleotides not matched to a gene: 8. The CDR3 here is CASSLREVAGASYNEQFF. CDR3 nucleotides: TGTGCCAGCAGCTTAAGGGAGGTAGCGGGAGCCTCCTACAATGAGCAGTTCTTC.

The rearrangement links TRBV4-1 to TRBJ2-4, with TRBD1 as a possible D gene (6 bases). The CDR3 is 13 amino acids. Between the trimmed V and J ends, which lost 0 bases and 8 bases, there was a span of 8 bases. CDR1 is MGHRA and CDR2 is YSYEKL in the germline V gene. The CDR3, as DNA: TGCGCCAGCAGCCAAGATAACAGGGACATTCAGTACTTC. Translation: CASSQDNRDIQYF.